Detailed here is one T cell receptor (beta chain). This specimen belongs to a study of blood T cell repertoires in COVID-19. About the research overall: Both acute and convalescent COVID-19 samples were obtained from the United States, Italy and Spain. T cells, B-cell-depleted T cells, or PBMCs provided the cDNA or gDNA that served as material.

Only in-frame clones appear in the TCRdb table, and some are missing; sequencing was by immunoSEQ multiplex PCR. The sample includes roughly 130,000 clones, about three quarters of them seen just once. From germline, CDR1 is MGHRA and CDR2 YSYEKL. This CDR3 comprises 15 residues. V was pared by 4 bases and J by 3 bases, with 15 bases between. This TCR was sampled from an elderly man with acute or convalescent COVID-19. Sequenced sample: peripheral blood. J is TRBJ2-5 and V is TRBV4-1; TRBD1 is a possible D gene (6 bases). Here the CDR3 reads CASSPTSAGEETQYF. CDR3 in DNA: TGCGCCAGCAGCCCTACTTCCGCAGGGGAAGAGACCCAGTACTTC.